This T cell receptor (beta chain) was obtained from a study of cytomegalovirus exposure and HLA in healthy donors. Regarding the study as a whole: The likely explanation for a cluster of highly shared sequence variants was sequencing artifact.

Points on this clone: Its antigen is as yet unknown.

Primers: 60 Vbeta forward and 13 Jbeta reverse. Assay: immunoSEQ multiplex PCR; the TCRdb copy retains only in-frame clones and omits some. In the table there are about 140,000 clones, roughly 70% of which are singletons. The germline gives CDR1 SGDLS, CDR2 YYNGEE. The CDR3 totals 15 residues. V dropped 2 bases and J dropped 8 bases, with 16 bases sitting between them. The receptor comes from a male donor in good health and CMV-seronegative. The sample consisted of PBMCs. The J gene is TRBJ1-4, the V gene TRBV9; tentatively, D is TRBD1 (5 bases). CDR3 nucleotide sequence: TGTGCCAGCAGCGTGGGGGGGATCCAGGGCGAAAAACTGTTTTTT. Its protein is CASSVGGIQGEKLFF.